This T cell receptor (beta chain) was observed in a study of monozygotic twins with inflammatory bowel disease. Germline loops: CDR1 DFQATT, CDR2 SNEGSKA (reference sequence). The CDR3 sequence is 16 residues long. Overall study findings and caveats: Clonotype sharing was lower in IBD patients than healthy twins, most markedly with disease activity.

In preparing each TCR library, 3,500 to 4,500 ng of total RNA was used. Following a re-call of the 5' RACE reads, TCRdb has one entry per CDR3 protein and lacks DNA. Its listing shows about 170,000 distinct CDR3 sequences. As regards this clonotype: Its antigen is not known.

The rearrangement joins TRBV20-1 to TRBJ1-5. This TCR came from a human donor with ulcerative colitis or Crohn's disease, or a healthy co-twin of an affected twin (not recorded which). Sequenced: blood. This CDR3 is CSARDWEEYSNQPQHF.